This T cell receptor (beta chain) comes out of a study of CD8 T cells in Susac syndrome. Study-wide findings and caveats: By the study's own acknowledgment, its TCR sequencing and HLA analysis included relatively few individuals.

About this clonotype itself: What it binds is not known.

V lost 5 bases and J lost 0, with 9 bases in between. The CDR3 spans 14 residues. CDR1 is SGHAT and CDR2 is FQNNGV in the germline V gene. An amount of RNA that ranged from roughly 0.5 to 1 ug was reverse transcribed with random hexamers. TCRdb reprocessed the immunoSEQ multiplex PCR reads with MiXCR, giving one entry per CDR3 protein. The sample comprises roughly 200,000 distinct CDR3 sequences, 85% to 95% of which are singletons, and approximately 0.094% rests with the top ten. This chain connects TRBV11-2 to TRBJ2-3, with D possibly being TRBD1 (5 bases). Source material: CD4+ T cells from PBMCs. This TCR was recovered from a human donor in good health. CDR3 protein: CASSQGVSTDTQYF. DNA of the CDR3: TGTGCCAGCAGCCAGGGCGTGAGCACAGATACGCAGTATTTT.